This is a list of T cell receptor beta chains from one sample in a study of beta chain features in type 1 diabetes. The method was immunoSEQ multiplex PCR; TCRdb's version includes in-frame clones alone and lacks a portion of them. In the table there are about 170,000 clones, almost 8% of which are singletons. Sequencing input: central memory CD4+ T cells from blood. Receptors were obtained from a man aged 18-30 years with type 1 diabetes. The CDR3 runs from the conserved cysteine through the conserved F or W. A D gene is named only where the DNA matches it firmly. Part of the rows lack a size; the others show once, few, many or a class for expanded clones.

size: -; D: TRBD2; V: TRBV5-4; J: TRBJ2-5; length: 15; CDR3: CATTGGGVAQETQYF; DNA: TGTGCCACCACGGGTGGGGGGGTGGCTCAAGAGACCCAGTACTTC
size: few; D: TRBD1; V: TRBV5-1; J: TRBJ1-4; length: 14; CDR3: CASSLTGGNEKLFF; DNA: TGCGCCAGCAGCCTGACAGGGGGGAATGAAAAACTGTTTTTT
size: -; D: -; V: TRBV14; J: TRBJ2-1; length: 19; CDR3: CYRNPKSQVFHSLGNEQFF; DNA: TGCTACCGAAACCCAAAAAGCCAAGTATTCCACTCCCTTGGCAATGAGCAGTTCTTC
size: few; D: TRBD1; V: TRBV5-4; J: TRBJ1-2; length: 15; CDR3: CASSVYRGRNYGYTF; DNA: TGTGCCAGCAGCGTCTACAGGGGACGTAACTATGGCTACACCTTC
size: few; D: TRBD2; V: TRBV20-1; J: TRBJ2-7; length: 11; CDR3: CSAPGGGGQYF; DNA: TGCAGTGCCCCAGGTGGCGGGGGACAGTACTTC
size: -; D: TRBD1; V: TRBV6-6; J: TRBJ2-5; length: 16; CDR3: CASSPGDSVNQETQYF; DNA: TGTGCCAGCAGCCCCGGGGACAGCGTAAACCAAGAGACCCAGTACTTC
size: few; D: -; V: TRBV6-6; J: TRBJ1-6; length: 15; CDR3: CASSYDIGSNSPLHF; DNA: TGTGCCAGCAGTTACGACATCGGTTCTAATTCACCCCTCCACTTT
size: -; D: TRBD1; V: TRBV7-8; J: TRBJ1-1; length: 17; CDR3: CASSLDRGSSWNTEAFF; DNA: TGTGCCAGCAGCTTAGACAGGGGGAGTAGCTGGAACACTGAAGCTTTCTTT
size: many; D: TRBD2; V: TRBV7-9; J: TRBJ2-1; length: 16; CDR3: CASSPGLAGAQGEQFF; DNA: TGTGCCAGCAGCCCAGGACTAGCGGGAGCACAGGGTGAGCAGTTCTTC
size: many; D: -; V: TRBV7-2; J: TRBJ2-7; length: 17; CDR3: CASSLSPYRFPSYEQYF; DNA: TGTGCCAGCAGCTTATCCCCCTACCGGTTCCCTTCCTACGAGCAGTACTTC
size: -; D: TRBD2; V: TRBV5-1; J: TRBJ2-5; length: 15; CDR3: CASSRTSVKQETQYF; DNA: TGCGCCAGCAGCCGGACTAGCGTGAAGCAAGAGACCCAGTACTTC
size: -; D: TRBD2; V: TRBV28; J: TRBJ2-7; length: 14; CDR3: CASSPSGSKYEQYF; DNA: TGTGCCAGCAGTCCGAGCGGGAGCAAGTACGAGCAGTACTTC
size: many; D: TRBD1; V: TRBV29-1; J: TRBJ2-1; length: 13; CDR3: CSADRDRYNEQFF; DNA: TGCAGCGCCGACAGGGATCGATACAATGAGCAGTTCTTC
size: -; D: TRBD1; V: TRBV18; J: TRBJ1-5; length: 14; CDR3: CASSQGARNQPQHF; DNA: TGTGCCAGCTCACAGGGGGCGCGCAATCAGCCCCAGCATTTT
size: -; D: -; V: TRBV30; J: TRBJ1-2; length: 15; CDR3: CAWSGLRGRGYGYTF; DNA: TGTGCCTGGAGTGGTCTCAGGGGACGGGGCTATGGCTACACCTTC
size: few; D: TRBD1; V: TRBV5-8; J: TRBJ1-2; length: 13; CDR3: CASSSGTAYGYTF; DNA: TGTGCCAGCAGCTCCGGGACAGCATATGGCTACACCTTC
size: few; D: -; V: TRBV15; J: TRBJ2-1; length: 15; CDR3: CATSLGGAHQLEQFF; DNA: TGTGCCACCAGCTTAGGGGGGGCACATCAACTTGAGCAGTTCTTC
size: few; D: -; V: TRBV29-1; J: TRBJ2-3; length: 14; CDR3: CSVNPLGQGDTQYF; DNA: TGCAGCGTTAACCCATTGGGGCAAGGAGATACGCAGTATTTT
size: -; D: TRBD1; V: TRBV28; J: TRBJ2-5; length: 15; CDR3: CASSSPGTGVETQYF; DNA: TGTGCCAGCAGTTCACCCGGGACAGGGGTAGAGACCCAGTACTTC
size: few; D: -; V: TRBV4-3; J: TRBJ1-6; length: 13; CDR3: CASSQQGNSPLHF; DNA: TGCGCCAGCAGCCAACAGGGTAATTCACCCCTCCACTTT
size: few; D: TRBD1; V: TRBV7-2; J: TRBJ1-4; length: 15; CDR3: CASSSTQGANEKLFF; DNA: TGTGCCAGCAGCTCGACTCAGGGGGCTAATGAAAAACTGTTTTTT
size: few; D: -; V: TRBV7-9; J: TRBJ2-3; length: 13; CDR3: CASSGQNTDTQYF; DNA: TGTGCCAGCAGCGGACAGAACACAGATACGCAGTATTTT
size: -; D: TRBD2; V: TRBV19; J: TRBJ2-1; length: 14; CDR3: CASSIDLGGREQFF; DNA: TGTGCCAGTAGTATAGATCTGGGGGGGAGAGAGCAGTTCTTC
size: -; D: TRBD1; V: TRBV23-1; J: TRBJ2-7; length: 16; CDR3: CASSHPPRQGFSEQYF; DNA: TGCGCCAGCAGTCACCCTCCGCGACAGGGTTTCTCCGAGCAGTACTTC
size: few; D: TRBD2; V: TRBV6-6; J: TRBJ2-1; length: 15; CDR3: CASSYGAGGTLEQFF; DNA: TGTGCCAGCAGTTACGGAGCGGGAGGGACTCTTGAGCAGTTCTTC
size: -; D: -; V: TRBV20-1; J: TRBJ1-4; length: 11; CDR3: CSAGINEKLFF; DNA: TGCAGTGCTGGCATTAATGAAAAACTGTTTTTT
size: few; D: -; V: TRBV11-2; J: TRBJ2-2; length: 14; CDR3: CASSLGGSTGELFF; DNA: TGTGCCAGCAGCTTAGGAGGGAGCACCGGGGAGCTGTTTTTT